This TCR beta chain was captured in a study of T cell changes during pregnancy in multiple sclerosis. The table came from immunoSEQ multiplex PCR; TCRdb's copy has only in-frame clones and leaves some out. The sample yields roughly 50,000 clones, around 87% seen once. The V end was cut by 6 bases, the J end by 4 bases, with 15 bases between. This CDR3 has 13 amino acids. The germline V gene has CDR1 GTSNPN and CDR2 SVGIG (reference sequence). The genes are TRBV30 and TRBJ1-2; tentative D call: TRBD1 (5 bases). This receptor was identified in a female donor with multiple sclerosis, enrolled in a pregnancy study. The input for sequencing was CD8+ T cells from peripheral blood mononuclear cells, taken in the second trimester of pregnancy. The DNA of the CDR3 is TGTGCCTGCATCATGGGGCGAGGCTATGGCTACACCTTC. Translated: CACIMGRGYGYTF.